The present TCR beta chain was sequenced within a study of blood T cells in healthy people across ages. Study results and limitations: Long-lived and aged donors differed, with more naive CD4+ cells and higher diversity in the long-lived.

CDR3 length: 11 amino acids. Deletions cut 1 base from V and 7 bases from J, with 7 bases between. Looked up from germline, CDR1 is DFQATT and CDR2 is SNEGSKA (reference sequence). As for this clonotype: Its antigen is not known.

The study drew donors from healthy Caucasian individuals in Russia aged about 6 to 95. There were at least 5.5 micrograms of total RNA extracted from every sample. The authors ran a second PCR of about 7 to 12 cycles using a sample-barcoded 5' primer and a J-beta primer mix. From the 5' RACE reads, TCRdb called clonotypes with MiXCR, one entry per CDR3 protein. The repertoire consists of some 780,000 distinct CDR3 sequences, with approximately 60% occurring once and the leading ten covering roughly 24%. The sample consisted of blood. This chain links TRBV20-1 with TRBJ1-2; D call uncertain. The sequence came from a man aged 40-50 years in good health. The CDR3 region has the DNA TGCAGTGCTAGAGGGGATGGTGGCTACACCTTC. It specifies CSARGDGGYTF.